The T cell receptor beta chain described here comes from a study of PD-L1 blockade in urothelial cancer. Sequencing used immunoSEQ multiplex PCR; TCRdb keeps in-frame clones, though not all of them. This sample has around 100,000 clones, with approximately 85% found just once. Germline-derived CDR1 and CDR2 are MNHEY and SMNVEV (reference sequence). V lost 2 bases to trimming and J lost 3 bases; unmatched junction nucleotides: 4. The CDR3 consists of 14 residues. The source was PBMCs, collected around atezolizumab (anti-PD-L1) treatment. The V call is TRBV27, the J call TRBJ2-7; the match to TRBD2 covers 7 bases. This TCR was sampled from a man aged 45-60 years with urothelial cancer. The CDR3 spells CASSLRAGVYEQYF. In DNA, the CDR3 is TGTGCCAGCAGTTTAAGGGCGGGGGTCTACGAGCAGTACTTC.